This TCR beta chain was captured by sequencing in a study of identical twins. Findings of the study overall: The more abundant beta clonotypes in cord blood had fewer insertions, and memory repertoires did not show this.

TCRdb analysed the 5' RACE reads with MiXCR anew, one entry per CDR3 protein. The data hold fewer than 500,000 distinct CDR3 sequences, with roughly 24% observed a single time. Per germline, CDR1 DFQATT and CDR2 SNEGSKA (reference sequence). The trim removed 3 bases at V and 2 bases at J, leaving 0 bases unmatched. This CDR3 is built from 13 residues. This clonotype was picked up a small number of times. Its antigen is not identified. These data were also reused for a study on T cells expressing NK-cell markers. As that report states: HCMV seropositivity marked seven of the eight sequenced donors; one was seronegative.

The sequencing sample was made of CD4+ T cells sorted from blood. This TCR came from a woman aged 18-29 years in good health. The V call is TRBV20-1, the J call TRBJ1-2; TRBD1 matches 10 bases. For the CDR3, the DNA is TGCAGTGCTAGGGACAGGGGGAACTATGGCTACACCTTC. The encoded protein is CSARDRGNYGYTF.